The clone carrying this T cell receptor beta chain was seen a few times. Its target is unknown. The CDR3 extends over 14 amino acids. V trimming: 2 bases; J trimming: 4 bases; junction bases outside the gene matches: 6. CDR1 SQVTM and CDR2 ANQGSEA come from the germline V gene. This sample was included in a study of T-cell reconstitution after alpha-beta-depleted transplantation in children. General study findings and limits: Expanded graft clones, several hundred of them, were reportedly the source of alpha-beta T cells about two months after transplant.

Library preparation (for TCRbeta) was performed with unique molecular identifiers. Each CDR3 protein is one row after TCRdb ran MiXCR on the PCR reads. The sample lists around 440,000 distinct CDR3 sequences, 16% seen once, with approximately 28% in the top ten. The sample in question was PBMCs, mostly from graft donor cells, obtained 360 days after TCRalphabeta/CD19-depleted stem cell transplant. The chain carries TRBV29-1 and TRBJ2-5; TRBD2 aligns across 8 bases. This sequence originates from a boy less than two years old who had a stem cell transplant for Wiskott-Aldrich syndrome, so the T cells may come from the graft donor. The CDR3 DNA follows: TGCAGCGTTGAAAGGCTAGCGGGCCTAGAGACCCAGTACTTC. Amino acid sequence: CSVERLAGLETQYF.